The present entry profiles one TCR beta chain with its context. There are a few counts of this clonotype. Its antigen remains unidentified. Within one base of it there is no much larger clone, and no base qualities were kept. Synthesis of TCR cDNA relied on 5'RACE template switching, a step that introduced a universal primer site along with unique molecular identifiers. Priming of cDNA synthesis was performed from both the TCR alpha and TCR beta constant segments. Library amplification used two PCR steps, and the second PCR step added sample barcodes and sequencing adapters. Libraries were sequenced on Illumina HiSeq 2500 (2x100 bp) or NovaSeq (2x150 bp). In the paper's pipeline: MIGEC handled demultiplexing of reads and collapsing into UMI consensus sequences, while MiXCR performed V(D)J alignment. Vaccine-responding clonotypes were defined with edgeR using replicate PBMC samples, requiring FDR below 0.01 and a log2 fold change above 5 up to day 15. CD4 or CD8 identity was assigned to each bulk clonotype according to whether the clonotype was present at higher abundance in the sequenced CD4 repertoire or the sequenced CD8 repertoire. TCRdb reworked the public reads: Q25 trimming with fastp, MiXCR clone assembly, productive beta chains retained. Each CDR3 protein gets just one entry, which takes the most common genes and DNA from the rows behind it. TCRdb, not the authors, supplied the V and J calls. The sample has approximately 350,000 distinct CDR3 sequences on record, 9.5% to 13% of them singletons. In total, the top ten clones hold roughly 18% of the sample.

The record originates from a study of T cells after yellow fever vaccination (dated by TCRdb to the late 2010s). Regarding the research as a whole: Libraries from fractions with low cell numbers were prepared with the SMART-Seq v4 Ultra Low Input RNA kit. To follow T-cell clones before and after both primary and booster YFV17D yellow fever vaccination, bulk TCR alpha and beta repertoires underwent longitudinal sequencing. Two healthy male donors made up the cohort, one aged 18 to 29 years and the other aged 30 to 40 years. Blood samples were taken at several timepoints before and after primary and secondary immunization, and bulk PBMC replicates and cell subsets were isolated. The full study reports these points: Because the study included only a couple of donors, the extent to which the findings can be generalized is limited. Computational filtering was required because FACS-sorted repertoires could contain abundant contaminating clonotypes from the bulk population. A small fraction of clonotypes showed up in both the CD4 and CD8 compartments, probably as a result of convergent recombination. After the booster, most of the clones that had expanded following primary vaccination were detected again (roughly 97% of CD4 and 80% to 90% of CD8), which suggests that memory was broadly maintained. The secondary T-cell response was weaker than the primary response but faster, peaking on day 5 instead of day 15.

The treatment or condition label on this specimen signifies: live attenuated yellow fever vaccine strain. At every blood-draw timepoint, two biological replicates of bulk PBMCs were collected. A standard Ficoll-Paque protocol was used to isolate PBMCs from peripheral blood. RNA was extracted with TriZol from bulk PBMCs, CD4 and CD8 fractions, and dextramer-positive and dextramer-negative fractions. The CDR3 covers 15 residues, taking in both the cysteine and the phenylalanine. The CDR3 DNA has 45 bases and is translated from base 1. CDR1 and CDR2 (LNHNV, YYDKDF) derive from the germline V gene (reference sequence). V drops 5 bases and J drops 1 base, leaving 15 bases in between.

The source is a man aged 18 to 35 who received the YFV17D yellow fever vaccine. This specimen consisted of PBMCs, obtained on the day of the first yellow fever vaccination. The chain joins TRBV15 to TRBJ2-7, with the D segment possibly TRBD1 or TRBD2, each aligning over 5 bases. Here the CDR3 is given as CATSPLVGESYEQYF. The DNA reads TGTGCCACCAGCCCCCTCGTAGGGGAGTCCTACGAGCAGTACTTC.